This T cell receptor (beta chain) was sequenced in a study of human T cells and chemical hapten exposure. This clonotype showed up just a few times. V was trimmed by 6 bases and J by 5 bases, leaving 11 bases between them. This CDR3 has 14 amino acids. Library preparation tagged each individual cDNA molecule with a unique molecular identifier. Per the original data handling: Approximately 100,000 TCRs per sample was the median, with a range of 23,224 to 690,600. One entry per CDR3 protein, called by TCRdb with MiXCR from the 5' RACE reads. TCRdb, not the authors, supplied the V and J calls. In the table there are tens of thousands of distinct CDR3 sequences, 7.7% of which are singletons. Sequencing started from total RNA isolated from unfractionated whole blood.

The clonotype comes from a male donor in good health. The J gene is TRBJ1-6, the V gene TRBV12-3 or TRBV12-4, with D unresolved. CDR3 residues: CASRRTVDNSPLHF. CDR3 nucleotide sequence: TGTGCCAGCAGGAGAACGGTAGATAATTCACCCCTCCACTTT.